This TCR beta chain was sequenced for a study of blood T cells in healthy people across ages. Germline V gene data show CDR1 as SGHTA and CDR2 as FQGNSA. Trimming left V 1 base short and J 6 bases short, with 12 bases between. This CDR3 is built from 14 residues. General study findings and limits: With donor CMV status unknown, expanded clonotype changes were possibly confounded. Correlation between TCR beta diversity and naive T cell percentage was strong.

Notes on this clonotype: Its antigen remains unknown.

Using a J-beta primer mix together with a sample-barcoded 5' primer, a second PCR was run for roughly 6 to 12 cycles. TCRdb itself ran the 5' RACE reads through MiXCR, one entry per CDR3 protein. The sample includes 1.4 million or so distinct CDR3 sequences, under 55% of them seen just once. Sequencing input: blood. This receptor was taken from a woman younger than 35 in good health. The J gene is TRBJ1-1, the V gene TRBV7-2; D is possibly TRBD1 (6 bases). CDR3 coding DNA: TGTGCCAGCAGCTTAGTAGTTGGGGGCTCTGAAGCTTTCTTT. It specifies CASSLVVGGSEAFF.